This T cell receptor (beta chain) came from a study of blood T cell repertoires in COVID-19. Trimming took 6 bases from V and 5 from J, leaving 10 bases between them. Germline V gives CDR1 SGHTA, CDR2 FQGNSA. This CDR3 is built from 13 residues. Original data processing: Researchers report that nucleated cell counts were estimated from reference gene primer amplification. Sequenced by immunoSEQ multiplex PCR; TCRdb stores in-frame clones only, minus some. The V and J calls and clone size were taken over from that table, and D and trimming were inferred from the DNA. The sample lists roughly 45,000 clones; roughly 80% were seen once.

The chain links TRBV7-2 to TRBJ1-4; no clear D gene. This TCR was sampled from a man aged 50 to 60 with active COVID-19. The sample taken for sequencing was peripheral blood. In DNA form, the CDR3 reads TGTGCCAGCAGTTCCACACCAAATGAAAAACTGTTTTTT. This encodes CASSSTPNEKLFF.